This TCR beta chain was documented in a study of T cell responses to AZD1222 COVID-19 vaccine. Turning to the study itself: Second-dose timings of about 4 or about 12 weeks were pooled.

Measured with immunoSEQ multiplex PCR; TCRdb has only the in-frame clones, and not every one. In the table there are 80,000 to 100,000 clones, approximately 88% of which are singletons. Overall study findings and caveats: Donors, mostly white British, included more females; clonal diversity was possibly underestimated. Increases in Spike-specific TCR breadth and depth were seen after two AZD1222 doses. Regions 160-218 and 743-854 dominated among vaccine-associated CD4 TCRs spanning spike.

On this clone: Its antigen is unidentified.

The trim removed 8 bases at V and 2 bases at J, leaving 3 bases unmatched. The germline CDR1 and CDR2 sequences are SNHLY and FYNNEI. The CDR3 covers 14 residues. The TCR comes from an adult in good health. The chain links TRBV2 to TRBJ1-6, with 7 bases that match TRBD1. The sequencing here drew on peripheral blood, taken on day 0 of AZD1222 vaccination. The CDR3 DNA sequence: TGTGCCAGCGGAGGGACAGCCTATAATTCACCCCTCCACTTT. Encoded protein: CASGGTAYNSPLHF.